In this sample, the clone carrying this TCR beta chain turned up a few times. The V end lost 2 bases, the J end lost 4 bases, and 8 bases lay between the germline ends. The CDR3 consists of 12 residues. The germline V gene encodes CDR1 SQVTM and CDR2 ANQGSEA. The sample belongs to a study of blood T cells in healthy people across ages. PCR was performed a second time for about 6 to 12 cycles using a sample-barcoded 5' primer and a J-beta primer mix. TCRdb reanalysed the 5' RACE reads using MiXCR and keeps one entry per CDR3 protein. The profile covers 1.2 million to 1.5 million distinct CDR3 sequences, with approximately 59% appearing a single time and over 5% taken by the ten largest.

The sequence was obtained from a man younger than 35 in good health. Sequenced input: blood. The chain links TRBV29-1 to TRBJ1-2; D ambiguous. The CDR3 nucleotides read TGCAGCGTTGAATACACGACCTATGGCTACACCTTC. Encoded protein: CSVEYTTYGYTF.